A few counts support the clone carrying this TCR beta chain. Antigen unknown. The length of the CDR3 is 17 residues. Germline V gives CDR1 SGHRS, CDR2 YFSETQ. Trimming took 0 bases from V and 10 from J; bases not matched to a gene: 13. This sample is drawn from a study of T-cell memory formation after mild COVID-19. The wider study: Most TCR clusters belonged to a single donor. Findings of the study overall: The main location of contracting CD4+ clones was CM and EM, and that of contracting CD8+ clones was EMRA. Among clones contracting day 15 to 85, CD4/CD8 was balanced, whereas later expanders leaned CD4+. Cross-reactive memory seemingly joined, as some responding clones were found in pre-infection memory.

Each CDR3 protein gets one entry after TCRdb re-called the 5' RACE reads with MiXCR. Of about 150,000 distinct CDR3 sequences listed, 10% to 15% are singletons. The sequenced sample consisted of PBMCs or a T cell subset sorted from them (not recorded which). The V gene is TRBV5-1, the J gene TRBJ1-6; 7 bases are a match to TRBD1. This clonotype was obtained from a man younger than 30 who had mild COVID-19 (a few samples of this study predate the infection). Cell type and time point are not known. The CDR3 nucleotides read TGCGCCAGCAGCTTGGCCGGGCAGGGGGACCCACGCTCACCCCTCCACTTT. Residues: CASSLAGQGDPRSPLHF.